These T cell receptor beta chains were read from a single sample in a study of CD8 T cells in Susac syndrome. TCRdb passed the immunoSEQ multiplex PCR reads through MiXCR, listing each CDR3 protein once. The sample consists of 180,000 or so distinct CDR3 sequences, approximately 94% of them appearing once. Sequenced: CD4+ T cells from PBMCs. Receptors originate from a human donor in good health. CDR3s include the opening cysteine and the closing phenylalanine or tryptophan. A D gene is named only where the DNA matches it firmly. Size tells how often a clone was seen (once, few, many) or the class of an expanded clone, and some rows leave it out.

V,length,size,D,J,DNA,CDR3
TRBV20-1,16,-,-,TRBJ2-7,TGCAGTGCTAGAGCCCCCAAGGTCTTTTCGACCTACGAGCAGTACTTC,CSARAPKVFSTYEQYF
TRBV7-2,14,-,-,TRBJ2-5,TGTGCCAGCAGCTTAGCGCCAGCTATGGAGACCCAGTACTTC,CASSLAPAMETQYF
TRBV7-3,16,-,TRBD2,TRBJ2-1,TGTGCCAGCAGCCCCGTCGGACTAGCGGGAGGCAATGAGCAGTTCTTC,CASSPVGLAGGNEQFF
TRBV7-2,17,-,TRBD1,TRBJ2-7,TGTGCCAGCAGCTTATATTCTTTGGGACAGGCCCTCTACGAGCAGTACTTC,CASSLYSLGQALYEQYF
TRBV25-1,14,few,TRBD2,TRBJ2-3,TGTGCCAGCAGTGTTCGGGGGGGTACAGATACGCAGTATTTT,CASSVRGGTDTQYF
TRBV13,15,-,-,TRBJ1-2,TGTGCCAGCAGCTTAGCCTCACCTGGCGACTATGGCTACACCTTC,CASSLASPGDYGYTF
TRBV19,13,-,TRBD2,TRBJ2-1,TGTGCCAGTGCCGGGACTAGAGGACAAGAGCAGTTCTTC,CASAGTRGQEQFF
TRBV20-1,13,few,-,TRBJ2-7,TGCAGTGCTCCGGGACCGGTCTCCTACGAGCAGTACTTC,CSAPGPVSYEQYF
TRBV19,11,-,-,TRBJ1-1,TGTGCCAGTAGTACCGGGACTGAAGCTTTCTTT,CASSTGTEAFF
TRBV7-8,15,-,-,TRBJ1-2,TGTGCCAGCGCGGGACGGATAATTGCTAACTATGGCTACACCTTC,CASAGRIIANYGYTF
TRBV20-1,11,-,-,TRBJ2-3,TGCAGTGAAGGGGGGGTGGATACGCAGTATTTT,CSEGGVDTQYF
TRBV25-1,13,-,TRBD2,TRBJ2-1,TGTGCCAGCAGACTAGCGGGAGCGGGGGAGCAGTTCTTC,CASRLAGAGEQFF
TRBV29-1,14,once,-,TRBJ2-1,TGCAGCGTTGAAGGGGGGGCCCAATACAATGAGCAGTTCTTC,CSVEGGAQYNEQFF
TRBV6-5,13,-,-,TRBJ2-5,TGTGCCAGCAGCCGACCGGGTCCAGAGACCCAGTACTTC,CASSRPGPETQYF
TRBV7-2,14,-,-,TRBJ2-1,TGTGCCAGCAGCTTAGATAGAGGGCGGAGTGAGCAGTTCTTC,CASSLDRGRSEQFF
TRBV7-2,15,-,-,TRBJ1-1,TGTGCCAGCAGCTTAGCGCCCGCGGGGGTAACTGAAGCTTTCTTT,CASSLAPAGVTEAFF
TRBV27,17,-,TRBD1,TRBJ1-2,TGTGCCAGCAGTTTATTAGGAGACAGGGGGGCTAACTATGGCTACACCTTC,CASSLLGDRGANYGYTF